This T cell receptor beta chain was observed in a study of shared clonotypes between healthy human individuals (dated by TCRdb to 2018 to 2021). The study in broad terms: The cohort included a few men and a couple of women between 18 and 49 years of age. For each donor, CD4 naive and CD4 memory were each run on three plates, CD8 naive on two plates, and CD8 memory on one plate. To estimate repertoire size and how much clonotypes are shared between individuals, the study performed deep sequencing of blood TCR repertoires from a few healthy adults. Different laboratories and diverse techniques were used to prepare libraries and sequence TCR repertoires, to increase sequencing depth and limit assay-specific biases. Per donor, leukapheresis produced somewhere between about 0.9 and 9 billion PBMCs. Overall study outcomes, separate from this receptor: Based on pairwise subsampling, the degree of clonotype sharing among donors was expected to be affected by sequencing depth. Because the study included only a small number of donors, the genetic and exposure-history diversity represented was limited. Larger estimated clonotype richness was generally found for naive subsets than for memory subsets. Even with the large sequencing depth, rarefaction of the sorted-subset datasets indicated that sequencing was incomplete. Only blood was sampled, and tissue TCR repertoires likely differ from those in blood. About 5% of naive CD4, roughly 3.5% of naive CD8, about 2.5% of memory CD4, and about 0.4% of memory CD8 clonotypes were shared across a few donors. Compared with non-shared clonotypes, clonotypes shared by all four sorted-subset donors had higher generation probabilities.

The cysteine opens and the phenylalanine closes a CDR3 of 14 amino acids. Just the 42-base CDR3 DNA is kept, in frame starting at base 1. Reading the germline V gene gives CDR1 SGHTA and CDR2 FQGNSA. V has 1 base trimmed and J has 6 bases trimmed; junction bases matching no gene number 2. CD8 naive samples consisted of CD45RO-negative cells that were positively selected for CCR7, yielding a CD45RA+CCR7+ population without TemRA cells. The donors were healthy, HIV-negative adults who had no recently reported acute infections or vaccinations. Only Caucasian adults living in Nashville, Tennessee, USA were represented among the donors. After blood collection by leukapheresis, PBMCs were isolated using Ficoll-Histopaque density gradient centrifugation and then cryopreserved in the vapor phase of liquid nitrogen. Purity and quantity of every magnetically sorted T cell population were checked by analytical flow cytometry. Genomic DNA was isolated from each sorted fraction and quantified by UV absorbance on a Nanodrop 2000c.

TCR CDR3 regions were amplified from genomic DNA by multiplex PCR using the deep immunoSEQ assay. Extracted genomic DNA from each cell subset was distributed evenly across all wells of several immunoSEQ 96-well plates, and each plate was treated as a replicate. For sorted subsets, about 210 ng of genomic DNA, equivalent to around 30,000 T cell genomes, went into each replicate PCR. Purified libraries were quantified with a Qubit 3.0 fluorometer, sized on a Bioanalyzer 2100, and re-quantified with the KAPA Library Quantification kit. Every immunoSEQ 96-well plate was sequenced on a dedicated single-read 150-cycle Illumina NextSeq 550 flow cell. The authors' analysis ran thus. Because only junctional sequences without quality scores were contained in the immunoSEQ output, filtering matching that applied to full-length reads could not be performed. Sequences were annotated with PyIR, a Python wrapper for IgBLAST v1.9, and V/J genes and CDR3 were assigned using IMGT germline references. Reads were removed for weak V/J assignments (E-value above 1e-6), missing CDR3, stop codons, out-of-frame junctions, or ambiguous translated residues. V3J clonotypes were defined as sequences sharing the same inferred V gene, J gene, and CDR3 amino acid sequence. The percentage overlap between two repertoires was calculated by dividing the number of shared unique clonotypes by the size of the smaller repertoire. Richness of each repertoire was evaluated using RTK rarefaction, the Chao1 estimator, and Recon v2.1 estimates of unobserved clonotypes. For all TCRbeta clonotypes obtained by the gDNA method from a handful of donors, generation probabilities were computed with OLGA. In TCRdb, the immuneACCESS table is reduced to in-frame sequences with V and J assigned. These tables do not hold every clone; where another copy was compared, an unresolved V gene accounts for under half, and the others remain unexplained. D and trimming come from the DNA, and the V and J calls and clone size come from that table. This sample comprises about 2 million clones, approximately 95% of them detected only once. The ten largest account for 0.9% to 1.3% of the sample.

Comments on this clone: Its binding antigen is unknown. No base quality information exists; no much larger clone differs at one position.

The chain is made from TRBV7-2 and TRBJ2-1, with 8 middle bases fitting TRBD2. The source is a young man in good health. What was sequenced was naive CD8+ T cells sorted from blood. The meaning of the sample's cell subset or site label: CD45RA+CCR7+. The CDR3 region reads CASSLGTSGNEQFF. The bases read TGTGCCAGCAGCTTAGGTACTAGCGGCAATGAGCAGTTCTTC. With the portions outside the CDR3 filled from the reference TRBV7-2 and TRBJ2-1 genes, the complete variable region becomes GAGVSQSPSNKVTEKGKDVELRCDPISGHTALYWYRQSLGQGLEFLIYFQGNSAPDKSGLPSDRFSAERTGGSVSTLTIQRTQQEDSAVYLCASSLGTSGNEQFFGPGTRLTVL.